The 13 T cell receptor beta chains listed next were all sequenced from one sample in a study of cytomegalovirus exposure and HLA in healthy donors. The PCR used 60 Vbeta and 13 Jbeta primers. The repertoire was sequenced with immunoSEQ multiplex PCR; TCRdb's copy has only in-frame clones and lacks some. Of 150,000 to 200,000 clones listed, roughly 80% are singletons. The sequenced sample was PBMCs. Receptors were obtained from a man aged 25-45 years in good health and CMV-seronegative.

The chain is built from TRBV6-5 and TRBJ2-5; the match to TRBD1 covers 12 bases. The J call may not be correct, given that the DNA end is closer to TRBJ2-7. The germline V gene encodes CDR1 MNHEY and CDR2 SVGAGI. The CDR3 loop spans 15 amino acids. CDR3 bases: TGTGCCTCACCGGGACAGGGGGCCGGTGGTAACGAGCAGTACTTC. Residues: CASPGQGAGGNEQYF.

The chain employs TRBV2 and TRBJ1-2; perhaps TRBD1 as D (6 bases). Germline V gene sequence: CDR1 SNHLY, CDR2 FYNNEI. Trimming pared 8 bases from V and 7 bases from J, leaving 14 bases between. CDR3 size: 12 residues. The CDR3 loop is CASLSTGFGYTF. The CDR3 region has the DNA TGTGCCAGCTTATCCACAGGGTTTGGCTACACCTTC.

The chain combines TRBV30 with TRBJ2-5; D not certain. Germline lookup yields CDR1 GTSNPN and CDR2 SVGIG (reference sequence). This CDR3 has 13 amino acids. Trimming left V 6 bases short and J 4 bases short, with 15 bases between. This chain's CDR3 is CACRNHRGETQYF. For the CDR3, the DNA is TGTGCCTGTCGAAACCATCGAGGAGAGACCCAGTACTTC.

This CDR3 reads CASSLLGTANQPQHF. As DNA, the CDR3 is TGTGCCAGCAGCCTTCTCGGGACAGCCAATCAGCCCCAGCATTTT. The chain joins TRBV9 to TRBJ1-5; 7 bases match TRBD1. After removal of 4 bases from V and 3 bases from J, the junction contained 7 bases not matched to a gene. This CDR3 has 15 amino acids. CDR1 and CDR2 from the germline V gene are SGDLS and YYNGEE.

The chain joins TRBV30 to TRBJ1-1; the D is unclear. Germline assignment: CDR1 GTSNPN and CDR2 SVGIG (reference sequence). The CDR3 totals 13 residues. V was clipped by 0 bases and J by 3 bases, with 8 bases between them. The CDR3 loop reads CAWSVPFYTEAFF. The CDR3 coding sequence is TGTGCCTGGAGTGTTCCCTTTTACACTGAAGCTTTCTTT.

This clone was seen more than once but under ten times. Here the CDR3 DNA reads TGTGCCAGCAGCGTAGCGTTAATAGCGGGGGGCCTGGGGAATGAGCAGTTCTTC. Amino acid sequence: CASSVALIAGGLGNEQFF. The rearrangement links TRBV9 to TRBJ2-1, with 10 nucleotides matching TRBD2. V dropped 0 bases and J dropped 7; count of bases not matched to a gene: 13. This CDR3 is built from 18 residues. Germline V CDR1 and CDR2: SGDLS, YYNGEE.

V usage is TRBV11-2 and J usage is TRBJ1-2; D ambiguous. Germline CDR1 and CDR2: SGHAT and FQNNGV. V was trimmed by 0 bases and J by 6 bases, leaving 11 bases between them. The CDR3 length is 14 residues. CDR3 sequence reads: CASSLEWAPDGYTF. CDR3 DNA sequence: TGTGCCAGCAGCTTAGAATGGGCACCCGATGGCTACACCTTC.

As DNA, the CDR3 is TGCAGCGTTGATTGGGCAGGGACTGATTCTTTCTTT. Translated: CSVDWAGTDSFF. The V and J genes are TRBV29-1 and TRBJ1-1; a weak D match, TRBD1 (5 bases). Between the trimmed V and J ends, which lost 3 bases and 12 bases, there was a span of 17 bases. CDR3 length: 12 residues. Germline lookup yields CDR1 SQVTM and CDR2 ANQGSEA.

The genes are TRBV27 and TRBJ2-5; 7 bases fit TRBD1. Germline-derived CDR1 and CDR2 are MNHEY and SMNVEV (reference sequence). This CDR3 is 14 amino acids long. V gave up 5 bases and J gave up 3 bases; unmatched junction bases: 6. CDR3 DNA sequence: TGTGCCAGCAGTCGTCCGGGACAGAAAGAGACCCAGTACTTC. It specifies CASSRPGQKETQYF.

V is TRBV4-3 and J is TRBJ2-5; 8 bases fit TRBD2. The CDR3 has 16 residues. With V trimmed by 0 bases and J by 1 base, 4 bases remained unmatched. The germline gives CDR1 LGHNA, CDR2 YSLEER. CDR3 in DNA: TGCGCCAGCAGCCAAGAGCCTAGCGGGCTCCAAGAGACCCAGTACTTC. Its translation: CASSQEPSGLQETQYF.

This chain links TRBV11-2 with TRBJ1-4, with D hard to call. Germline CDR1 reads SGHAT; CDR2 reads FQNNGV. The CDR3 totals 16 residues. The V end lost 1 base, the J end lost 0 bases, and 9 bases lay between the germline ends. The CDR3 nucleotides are TGTGCCAGCAGCTTAGTCGTAAGAGCAACTAATGAAAAACTGTTTTTT. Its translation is CASSLVVRATNEKLFF.

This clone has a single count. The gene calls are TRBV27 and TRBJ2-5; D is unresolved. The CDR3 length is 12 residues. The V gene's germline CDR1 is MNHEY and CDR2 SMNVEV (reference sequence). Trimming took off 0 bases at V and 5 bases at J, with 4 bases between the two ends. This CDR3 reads CASSLSGETQYF. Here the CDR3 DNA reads TGTGCCAGCAGTTTATCCGGGGAGACCCAGTACTTC.

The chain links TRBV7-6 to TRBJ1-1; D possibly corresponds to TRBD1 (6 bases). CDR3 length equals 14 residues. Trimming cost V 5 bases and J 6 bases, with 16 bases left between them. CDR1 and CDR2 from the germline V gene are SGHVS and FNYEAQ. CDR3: CASSTTGMTAEAFF. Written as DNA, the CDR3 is TGTGCCAGCAGCACTACAGGGATGACTGCTGAAGCTTTCTTT.